Included here is one T cell receptor (beta chain) sequence, with context. Its antigen remains unidentified. The data were obtained in a study of T cell responses to AZD1222 COVID-19 vaccine. Study-wide results and limits: Among those given AZD1222, only 5 to 7 were seropositive at baseline. Nearly half of spike-specific TCRs reportedly target unmutated variant regions. Females outnumbered males among donors, who were mostly white British; clonal diversity was possibly underestimated. Samples come after the peak T cell response, not at day 14.

Repertoires were generated with immunoSEQ multiplex PCR, while TCRdb's copy carries only in-frame clones and drops some. This sample carries roughly 200,000 clones, approximately 90% of them seen once, and the ten largest clones take 3% to 3.5%. V trimming: 2 bases; J trimming: 0 bases; junction bases outside the gene matches: 16. Germline V gives CDR1 MNHEY, CDR2 SMNVEV (reference sequence). The CDR3 runs to 20 residues. The starting material was peripheral blood, obtained 28 days after the second AZD1222 dose. The genes are TRBV27 and TRBJ2-7, with 10 bases aligning to TRBD1. This clonotype was obtained from an adult who received the AZD1222 COVID-19 vaccine. Here the CDR3 DNA reads TGTGCCAGCAGTTTAAGGGGGCCTATGACAGGGGGCGCCGGCTCCTACGAGCAGTACTTC. Translated, it gives CASSLRGPMTGGAGSYEQYF.